Sequencing of this T cell receptor (beta chain) was carried out in a study of chemoradiotherapy in HPV16-positive cancers. Profiling relied on immunoSEQ multiplex PCR, and the TCRdb table lists in-frame clones only, not all of them. The top ten hold approximately 2.9% of the sample, which has approximately 9,000 clones, roughly four fifths seen once. Germline V CDR1 and CDR2: ENHRY, SYGVKD. There are 20 residues in the CDR3. Trimming took 3 bases from V and 7 from J; bases not matched to a gene: 21. The TCR was taken from a human donor with HPV-associated anogenital cancer. The source was blood, collected from a patient who underwent chemoradiotherapy. The rearrangement uses TRBV10-3 and TRBJ1-6; 7 bases line up with TRBD1. CDR3 sequence reads: CAISDTSGTENRLFNSPLHF. The CDR3 DNA follows: TGTGCCATCAGTGATACCTCCGGGACAGAGAACCGACTATTCAATTCACCCCTCCACTTT.